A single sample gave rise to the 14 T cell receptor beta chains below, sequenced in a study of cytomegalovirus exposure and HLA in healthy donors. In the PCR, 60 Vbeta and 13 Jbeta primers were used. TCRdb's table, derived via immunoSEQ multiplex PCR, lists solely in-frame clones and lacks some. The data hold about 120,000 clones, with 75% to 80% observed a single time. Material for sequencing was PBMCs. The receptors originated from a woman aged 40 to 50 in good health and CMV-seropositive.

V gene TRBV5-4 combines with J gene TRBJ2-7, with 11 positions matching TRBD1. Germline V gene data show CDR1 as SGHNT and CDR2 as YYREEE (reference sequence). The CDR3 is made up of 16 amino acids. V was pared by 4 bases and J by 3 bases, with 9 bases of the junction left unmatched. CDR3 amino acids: CASSRGGTGGIYEQYF. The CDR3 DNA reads TGTGCCAGCAGCCGTGGAGGGACAGGGGGGATCTACGAGCAGTACTTC.

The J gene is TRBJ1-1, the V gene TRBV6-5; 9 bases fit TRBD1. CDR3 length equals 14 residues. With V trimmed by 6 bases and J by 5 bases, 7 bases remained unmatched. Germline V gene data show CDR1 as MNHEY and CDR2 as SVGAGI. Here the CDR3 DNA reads TGTGCCAGCAGGAGCCAGGGGACAGGGACTGAAGCTTTCTTT. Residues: CASRSQGTGTEAFF.

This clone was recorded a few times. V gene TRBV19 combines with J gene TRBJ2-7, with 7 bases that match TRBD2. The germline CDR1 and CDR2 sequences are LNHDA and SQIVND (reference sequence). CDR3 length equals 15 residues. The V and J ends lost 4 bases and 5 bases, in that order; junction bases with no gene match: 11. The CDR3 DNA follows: TGTGCCAGTAGTACCGAAGCGGGGTTTTCCCACGAGCAGTACTTC. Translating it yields CASSTEAGFSHEQYF.

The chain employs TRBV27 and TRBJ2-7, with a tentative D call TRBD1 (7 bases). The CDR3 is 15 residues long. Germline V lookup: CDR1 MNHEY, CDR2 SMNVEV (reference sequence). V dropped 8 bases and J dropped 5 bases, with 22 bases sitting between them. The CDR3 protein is CASGGYRGLSHEQYF. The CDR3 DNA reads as TGTGCCAGCGGGGGGTACAGGGGTCTGAGCCACGAGCAGTACTTC.

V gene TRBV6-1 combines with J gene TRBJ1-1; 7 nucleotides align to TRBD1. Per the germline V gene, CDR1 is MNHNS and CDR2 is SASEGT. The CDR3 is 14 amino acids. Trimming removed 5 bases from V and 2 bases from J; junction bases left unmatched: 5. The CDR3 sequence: CASSNRQGNTEAFF. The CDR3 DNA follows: TGTGCCAGCAGTAATAGACAGGGAAACACTGAAGCTTTCTTT.

The CDR3 here is CASSQLDIRDTQYF. The CDR3 region has the DNA TGTGCCAGCAGCCAACTCGACATCCGGGATACGCAGTATTTT. The chain is built from TRBV7-3 and TRBJ2-3; D not resolved. CDR3 length: 14 residues. Germline V lookup: CDR1 SGHTA, CDR2 FQGTGA. The V end lost 5 bases, the J end lost 6 bases, and 15 bases lay between the germline ends.

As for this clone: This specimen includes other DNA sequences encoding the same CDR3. CDR3 residues: CASSEDSQETQYF. The CDR3, as DNA: TGTGCCAGCAGTGAGGACAGCCAAGAGACCCAGTACTTC. This chain connects TRBV2 to TRBJ2-5; a weak D match, TRBD1 (6 bases). Per the germline V gene, CDR1 is SNHLY and CDR2 is FYNNEI. Trimming stripped 3 bases from V and 1 base from J, with 6 bases between. The CDR3 length is 13 residues. Variable domain in full (rest from reference TRBV2 and TRBJ2-5): EPEVTQTPSHQVTQMGQEVILRCVPISNHLYFYWYRQILGQKVEFLVSFYNNEISEKSEIFDDQFSVERPDGSNFTLKIRSTKLEDSAMYFCASSEDSQETQYFGPGTRLLVL.

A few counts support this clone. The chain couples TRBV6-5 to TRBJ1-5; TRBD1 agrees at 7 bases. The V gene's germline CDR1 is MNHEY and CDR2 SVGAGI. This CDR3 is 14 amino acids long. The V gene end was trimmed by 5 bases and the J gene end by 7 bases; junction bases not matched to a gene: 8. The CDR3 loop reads CASSPRQGGQPQHF. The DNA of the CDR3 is TGTGCCAGCAGTCCCCGACAGGGAGGCCAGCCCCAGCATTTT.

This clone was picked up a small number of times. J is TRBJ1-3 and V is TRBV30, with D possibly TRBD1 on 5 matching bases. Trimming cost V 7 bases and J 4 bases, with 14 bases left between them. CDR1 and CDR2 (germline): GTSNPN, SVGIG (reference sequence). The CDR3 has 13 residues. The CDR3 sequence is CASSRDFGNTIYF. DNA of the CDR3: TGTGCCTCCTCCAGGGACTTCGGAAACACCATATATTTT.

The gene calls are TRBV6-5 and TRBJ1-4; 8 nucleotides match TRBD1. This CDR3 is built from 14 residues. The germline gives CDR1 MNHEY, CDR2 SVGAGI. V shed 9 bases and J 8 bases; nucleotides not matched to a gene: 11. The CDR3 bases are TGTGCCAGTATGCGGACAGGGCGTCGGGAAAAACTGTTTTTT. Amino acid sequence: CASMRTGRREKLFF.

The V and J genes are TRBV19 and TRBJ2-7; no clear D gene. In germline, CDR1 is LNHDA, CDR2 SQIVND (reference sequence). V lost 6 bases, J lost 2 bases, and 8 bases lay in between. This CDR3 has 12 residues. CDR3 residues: CASSRFPYEQYF. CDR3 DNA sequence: TGTGCCAGTAGCCGTTTTCCCTACGAGCAGTACTTC.

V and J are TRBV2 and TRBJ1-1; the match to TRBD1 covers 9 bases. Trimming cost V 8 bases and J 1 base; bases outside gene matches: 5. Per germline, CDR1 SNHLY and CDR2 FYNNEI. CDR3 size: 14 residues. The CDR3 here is CASVLQGANTEAFF. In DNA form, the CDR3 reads TGTGCCAGCGTACTACAGGGGGCGAACACTGAAGCTTTCTTT.

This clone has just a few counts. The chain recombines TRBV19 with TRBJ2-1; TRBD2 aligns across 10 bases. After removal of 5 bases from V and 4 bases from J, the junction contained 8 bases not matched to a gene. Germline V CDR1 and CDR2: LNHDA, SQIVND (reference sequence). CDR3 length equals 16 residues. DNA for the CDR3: TGTGCCAGTAGTTCCATAGCGGGGGGCTTTTACAATGAGCAGTTCTTC. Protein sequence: CASSSIAGGFYNEQFF.

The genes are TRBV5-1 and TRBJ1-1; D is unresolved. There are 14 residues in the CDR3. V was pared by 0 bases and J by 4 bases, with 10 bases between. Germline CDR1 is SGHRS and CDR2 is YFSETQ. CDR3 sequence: CASSLAPGSTEAFF. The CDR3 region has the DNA TGCGCCAGCAGCTTGGCTCCGGGGAGCACTGAAGCTTTCTTT.